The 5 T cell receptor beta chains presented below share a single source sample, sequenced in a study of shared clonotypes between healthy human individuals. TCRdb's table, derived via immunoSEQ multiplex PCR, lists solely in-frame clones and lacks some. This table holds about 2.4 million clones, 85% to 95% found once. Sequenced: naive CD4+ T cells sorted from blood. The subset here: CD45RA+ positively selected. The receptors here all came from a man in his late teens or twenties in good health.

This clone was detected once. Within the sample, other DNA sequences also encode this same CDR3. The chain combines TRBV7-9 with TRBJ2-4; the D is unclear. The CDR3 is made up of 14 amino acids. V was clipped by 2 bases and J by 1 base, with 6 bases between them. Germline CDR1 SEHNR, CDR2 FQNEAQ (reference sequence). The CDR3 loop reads CASSLTGAKNIQYF. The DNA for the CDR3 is TGTGCCAGCAGCTTAACGGGCGCCAAAAACATTCAGTACTTC.

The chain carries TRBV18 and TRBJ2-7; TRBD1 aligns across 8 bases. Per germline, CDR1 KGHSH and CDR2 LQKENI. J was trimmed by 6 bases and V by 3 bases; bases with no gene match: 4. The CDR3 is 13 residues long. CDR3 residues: CASSPSTGVEQYF. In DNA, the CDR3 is TGTGCCAGCTCACCCTCGACAGGGGTCGAGCAGTACTTC.

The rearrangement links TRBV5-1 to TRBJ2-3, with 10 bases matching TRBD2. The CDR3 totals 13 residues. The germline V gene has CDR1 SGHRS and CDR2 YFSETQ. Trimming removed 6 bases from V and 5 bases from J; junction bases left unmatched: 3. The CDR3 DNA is TGCGCCAGCAAAGCGGGAGGGGTAGATACGCAGTATTTT. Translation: CASKAGGVDTQYF.

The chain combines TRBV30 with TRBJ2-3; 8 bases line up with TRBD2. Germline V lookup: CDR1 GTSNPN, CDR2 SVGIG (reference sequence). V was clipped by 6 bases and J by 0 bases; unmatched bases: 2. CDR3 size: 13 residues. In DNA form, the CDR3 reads TGTGCCTGCCCTAGCGGGAGCACAGATACGCAGTATTTT. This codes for CACPSGSTDTQYF.

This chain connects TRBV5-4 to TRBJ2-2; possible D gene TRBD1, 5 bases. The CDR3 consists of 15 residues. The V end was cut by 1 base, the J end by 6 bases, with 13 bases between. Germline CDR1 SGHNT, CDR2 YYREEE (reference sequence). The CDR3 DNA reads TGTGCCAGCAGCTTGTCGTCACAGGTATCCGGGGAGCTGTTTTTT. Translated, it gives CASSLSSQVSGELFF.